This entry lists 6 T cell receptor beta chains sequenced from one sample in a study of CD8 T cells in Susac syndrome. When the RNA was reverse transcribed, random hexamers were used with an input of about 0.5 to 1 ug. MiXCR was run by TCRdb on the immunoSEQ multiplex PCR reads, yielding one entry per CDR3 protein. Seen here are about 190,000 distinct CDR3 sequences, approximately 95% observed once, and the top ten hold about 0.17%. Sequencing was done on a sample of CD8+ T cells from PBMCs. Source of these receptors: a human donor with Susac syndrome.

The chain is built from TRBV11-2 and TRBJ2-1; D remains ambiguous. The germline V gene encodes CDR1 SGHAT and CDR2 FQNNGV. The V end lost 8 bases, the J end lost 3 bases, and 14 bases lay between the germline ends. CDR3 size: 14 residues. CDR3 DNA: TGTGCCAGCGGTCCGGAGCGAGACTACAATGAGCAGTTCTTC. Translating gives CASGPERDYNEQFF.

This rearrangement joins TRBV27 to TRBJ2-1; the match to TRBD2 covers 7 bases. This CDR3 comprises 16 residues. V was pared by 6 bases and J by 3 bases, with 11 bases of the junction left unmatched. From germline, CDR1 is MNHEY and CDR2 SMNVEV (reference sequence). Written as DNA, the CDR3 is TGTGCCAGCAGCCTCATCTCTAGCGGTCTCTACAATGAGCAGTTCTTC. It codes for CASSLISSGLYNEQFF.

The chain recombines TRBV6-1 with TRBJ2-7; tentative D call: TRBD2 (5 bases). CDR1 and CDR2 from the germline V gene are MNHNS and SASEGT. The CDR3 runs 14 residues. V lost 8 bases and J 3 bases, leaving 17 bases between the germline ends. The CDR3 loop is CASGPRLPLYEQYF. CDR3 nucleotide sequence: TGTGCCAGCGGGCCCCGACTACCCCTCTACGAGCAGTACTTC.

This chain joins TRBV4-1 and TRBJ2-3, with 13 bases fitting TRBD2. Trimming at V came to 0 bases and at J to 2 bases, leaving 2 bases not matched to a gene. This CDR3 spans 17 amino acids. The germline V gene has CDR1 MGHRA and CDR2 YSYEKL. Here the CDR3 DNA reads TGCGCCAGCAGCCAAGAGGGACTAGCGGGGTTCACAGATACGCAGTATTTT. Amino acids: CASSQEGLAGFTDTQYF.

This clonotype was recorded once. This chain uses TRBV12-3 or TRBV12-4 with TRBJ2-5, with TRBD2 identical over 10 bases. The length of the CDR3 is 13 residues. V shed 6 bases and J 10 bases; nucleotides not matched to a gene: 8. CDR3 residues: CASSPTSGEVQYF. The CDR3 nucleotides read TGTGCCAGCAGCCCCACTAGCGGGGAGGTCCAGTACTTC.

The chain carries TRBV12-3 or TRBV12-4 and TRBJ1-2; D remains ambiguous. The CDR3 extends over 15 amino acids. V was cut by 4 bases and J by 4 bases, with 16 bases left in between. The CDR3 protein is CASSSPGSLGYGYTF. The DNA for the CDR3 is TGTGCCAGCAGTTCTCCCGGGTCCCTGGGCTATGGCTACACCTTC.